A selection of T cell receptor beta chains follows, all from one sample in a study of somatic mutations in cytotoxic T cells in rheumatoid arthritis. The protocol was immunoSEQ multiplex PCR, while the TCRdb copy is restricted to in-frame clones and leaves out a portion. The sample contains 5,500 to 6,500 clones, roughly 76% of which appear only once. Sequenced: CD8+ T cells sorted from blood. The receptors originated from a woman between 50 and 59 years old in good health. CDR3s include the opening cysteine and the closing phenylalanine or tryptophan. D genes are given only for firm matches. Part of the rows lack a size; the others show once, few, many or a class for expanded clones.

abundance	d_gene	v_gene	j_gene	CDR3aa	CDR3nt
.	TRBD2	TRBV4-3	TRBJ2-5	CASSQTGGAAETQYF	TGCGCCAGCAGCCAAACCGGGGGGGCCGCGGAGACCCAGTACTTC
.	.	TRBV5-6	TRBJ2-6	CASSLGHSGANVLTF	TGTGCCAGCAGCTTGGGACATTCAGGGGCCAACGTCCTGACTTTC
few	TRBD2	TRBV19	TRBJ2-1	CATHWGGGAGEQFF	TGTGCCACCCATTGGGGCGGGGGGGCAGGTGAGCAGTTCTTC
few	.	TRBV7-9	TRBJ1-6	CASRPLPRGANSPLHF	TGTGCCAGCAGACCTCTACCCAGGGGCGCTAATTCACCCCTCCACTTT
.	TRBD2	TRBV15	TRBJ2-1	CATSNLAGGNEQFF	TGTGCCACCAGCAACCTAGCGGGGGGCAATGAGCAGTTCTTC
medium-sized	.	TRBV27	TRBJ1-1	CASSSMSISTEAFF	TGTGCCAGCAGTTCCATGAGTATTTCCACTGAAGCTTTCTTT
.	TRBD1	TRBV7-9	TRBJ1-1	CASSTGTAPEAFF	TGTGCCAGCAGCACCGGGACAGCCCCTGAAGCTTTCTTT
once	.	TRBV13	TRBJ2-1	CASSLEGGHNEQFF	TGTGCCAGCAGCTTAGAGGGGGGGCACAATGAGCAGTTCTTC
.	TRBD1	TRBV5-1	TRBJ1-1	CASRYDRGSLWNTEAFF	TGCGCCAGCAGATACGACAGGGGGTCTCTTTGGAACACTGAAGCTTTCTTT
.	TRBD1	TRBV9	TRBJ1-1	CASSETGADEAFF	TGTGCCAGCAGCGAAACAGGGGCCGATGAAGCTTTCTTT
.	TRBD1	TRBV5-4	TRBJ2-7	CASSSWEYTGVAEQYF	TGTGCCAGCAGCTCTTGGGAGTATACAGGGGTGGCCGAGCAGTACTTC
few	TRBD1	TRBV28	TRBJ1-2	CASSSPDRERGYTF	TGTGCCAGCAGTTCCCCGGACAGGGAGCGAGGCTACACCTTC
few	.	TRBV2	TRBJ2-7	CASSLRGGYEQYF	TGTGCCAGCAGCCTCAGGGGCGGCTACGAGCAGTACTTC
.	TRBD1	TRBV27	TRBJ1-4	CASTSWGQGPIREKLFF	TGTGCCAGCACTAGTTGGGGACAGGGGCCGATTCGTGAAAAACTGTTTTTT
.	TRBD2	TRBV15	TRBJ2-1	CATSRDPHSLAGPYNEQFF	TGTGCCACCAGCAGAGATCCCCACTCCCTAGCGGGACCTTACAATGAGCAGTTCTTC
.	TRBD1	TRBV11-2	TRBJ1-6	CASSPTGGNAYNSPLHF	TGTGCCAGCAGTCCAACAGGGGGCAATGCCTATAATTCACCCCTCCACTTT
few	.	TRBV6-5	TRBJ1-2	CASSSTGFGGYTF	TGTGCCAGCAGTTCGACAGGCTTTGGTGGCTACACCTTC
.	.	TRBV7-6	TRBJ2-7	CASSLDVGPSSYEQYF	TGTGCCAGCAGCTTAGACGTGGGCCCGAGCTCCTACGAGCAGTACTTC
.	TRBD2	TRBV9	TRBJ2-5	CASSVVGSGELQETQYF	TGTGCCAGCAGCGTAGTGGGTAGCGGGGAGCTCCAAGAGACCCAGTACTTC
once	.	TRBV7-2	TRBJ1-1	CASSPNSGGSEAFF	TGTGCCAGCAGCCCTAATTCGGGGGGGAGTGAAGCTTTCTTT
few	.	TRBV4-3	TRBJ1-2	CASSQGAGSGYGYTF	TGCGCCAGCAGCCAAGGGGCAGGGTCGGGCTATGGCTACACCTTC
.	TRBD2	TRBV7-6	TRBJ2-7	CASSPGLAGVDPYEQYF	TGTGCCAGCAGCCCGGGCCTAGCGGGGGTGGATCCCTACGAGCAGTACTTC
.	.	TRBV2	TRBJ2-7	CASSGATALDYEQYF	TGTGCCAGCAGTGGCGCGACAGCGCTGGACTACGAGCAGTACTTC
.	TRBD2	TRBV6-1	TRBJ2-5	CASIREAGGPETQYF	TGTGCCAGCATCCGTGAAGCGGGGGGGCCGGAGACCCAGTACTTC
.	TRBD1	TRBV19	TRBJ1-1	CASSSDRADTEAFF	TGTGCCAGTAGTTCGGACAGGGCGGACACTGAAGCTTTCTTT
.	TRBD2	TRBV13	TRBJ2-1	CASSHGLARANEQFF	TGTGCCAGCAGCCACGGACTAGCCCGAGCCAATGAGCAGTTCTTC
.	.	TRBV5-1	TRBJ1-1	CASSPGTQNTEAFF	TGCGCCAGCAGTCCCGGGACACAGAACACTGAAGCTTTCTTT
.	TRBD1	TRBV5-4	TRBJ2-3	CASSYRDRAEDTQYF	TGTGCCAGCAGCTACCGGGACAGGGCTGAAGATACGCAGTATTTT
once	.	TRBV2	TRBJ2-5	CASTNGGHSTAQETQYF	TGTGCCAGCACCAACGGAGGCCATTCGACCGCCCAAGAGACCCAGTACTTC
.	.	TRBV2	TRBJ1-5	CASSPGPANSNQPQHF	TGTGCCAGCAGTCCTGGGCCCGCTAATAGCAATCAGCCCCAGCATTTT
once	TRBD2	TRBV4-2	TRBJ2-3	CASSHRLAGEVDTQYF	TGTGCCAGCAGCCACCGACTAGCGGGGGAGGTAGATACGCAGTATTTT
.	TRBD1	TRBV5-6	TRBJ1-5	CASSLFSQGASNQPQHF	TGTGCCAGCAGCTTGTTTAGCCAGGGGGCCTCGAATCAGCCCCAGCATTTT
.	TRBD2	TRBV6-6	TRBJ2-7	CASSYSLAGGLNEQYF	TGTGCCAGCAGTTACTCGTTAGCGGGGGGACTGAACGAGCAGTACTTC
.	TRBD1	TRBV5-1	TRBJ2-7	CASSLVDRGGYEQYF	TGCGCCAGCAGCTTAGTGGACAGGGGGGGCTACGAGCAGTACTTC
.	TRBD1	TRBV7-2	TRBJ1-4	CASSLVIGTDNEKLFF	TGTGCCAGCAGCTTAGTTATCGGGACAGATAATGAAAAACTGTTTTTT
few	TRBD1	TRBV4-1	TRBJ2-7	CASSPSGDRDYEQYF	TGCGCCAGCAGCCCTTCTGGGGACAGGGACTACGAGCAGTACTTC
.	TRBD1	TRBV6-1	TRBJ2-7	CASSEEAGTASYEQYF	TGTGCCAGCAGTGAAGAAGCCGGGACAGCTTCCTACGAGCAGTACTTC
once	TRBD2	TRBV7-7	TRBJ2-7	CASSLGLGYEQYF	TGTGCTAGCAGCTTGGGACTAGGCTACGAGCAGTACTTC
.	.	TRBV27	TRBJ1-2	CASSPMGGEPGHKLYGYTF	TGTGCCAGCAGCCCCATGGGAGGGGAACCGGGACACAAGCTCTATGGCTACACCTTC
.	.	TRBV21-1	TRBJ1-4	CASRRPGRGEKLFF	TGTGCCAGCCGCAGACCGGGGCGGGGTGAAAAACTGTTTTTT
.	TRBD1	TRBV10-3	TRBJ1-3	CAIGDSRAGNTIYF	TGTGCCATCGGGGACAGCCGTGCTGGAAACACCATATATTTT
.	.	TRBV6-1	TRBJ2-2	CASSAIGTGELFF	TGTGCCAGCAGCGCGATCGGTACCGGGGAGCTGTTTTTT
.	.	TRBV9	TRBJ1-1	CASSVGGRGTNTEAFF	TGTGCCAGCAGCGTAGGGGGGCGGGGGACGAACACTGAAGCTTTCTTT
.	.	TRBV4-3	TRBJ1-5	CASSQARGRQPQHF	TGCGCCAGCAGCCAAGCCAGGGGCAGGCAGCCCCAGCATTTT
.	TRBD1	TRBV2	TRBJ1-3	CASSEPGQGFTTSGNTIYF	TGTGCCAGCAGTGAACCGGGACAGGGCTTTACTACCTCTGGAAACACCATATATTTT
.	TRBD2	TRBV4-2	TRBJ2-7	CASSQALGLVYEQYF	TGTGCCAGCAGCCAAGCCCTCGGACTAGTCTACGAGCAGTACTTC
.	.	TRBV19	TRBJ1-5	CASTGGDSNQPQHF	TGTGCCAGTACCGGCGGAGATAGCAATCAGCCCCAGCATTTT
.	.	TRBV27	TRBJ2-7	CASSFEGRSRYEQYF	TGTGCCAGCAGTTTCGAGGGAAGAAGTAGGTACGAGCAGTACTTC
.	TRBD2	TRBV9	TRBJ2-1	CASSVELAGGPAYNEQFF	TGTGCCAGCAGCGTAGAACTAGCGGGGGGGCCGGCGTACAATGAGCAGTTCTTC
.	.	TRBV27	TRBJ1-2	CASGLGGYGYTF	TGTGCCAGCGGCCTGGGAGGCTATGGCTACACCTTC
.	TRBD1	TRBV19	TRBJ2-3	CASSMKTGFVADTQYF	TGTGCCAGTAGTATGAAGACAGGGTTCGTGGCAGATACGCAGTATTTT